The present entry profiles one T cell receptor beta chain with its context. Its cognate antigen is unknown. This sample is drawn from a study of beta chain features in type 1 diabetes. Study-wide points: Moderate but significant shortening of TCRB CDR3s was recorded in all four CD4+ subsets from Type 1 diabetes patients.

The CDR3 runs to 14 residues. V was pared by 4 bases and J by 3 bases, with 5 bases of the junction left unmatched. Per the germline V gene, CDR1 is MNHNS and CDR2 is SASEGT. Reverse transcription of all isolated RNA meant that expressed TCRB transcripts were sequenced. Measured with immunoSEQ multiplex PCR; TCRdb has only the in-frame clones, and not every one. There are 500,000 to 800,000 clones in the sample; around 12% occur only once, and around 0.12% lies in the top ten. The chain is built from TRBV6-1 and TRBJ1-2; 7 bases map to TRBD1. This sequence originates from a man under 40 with type 1 diabetes. Material for sequencing was naive CD4+ T cells from blood. The CDR3 spells CASSGTGKDYGYTF. For the CDR3, the DNA is TGTGCCAGCAGTGGGACAGGAAAAGACTATGGCTACACCTTC.